These T cell receptor beta chains were read from a single sample in a study of siplizumab effects on memory and regulatory T cells. Clones were read by immunoSEQ multiplex PCR, and TCRdb kept only the in-frame ones, dropping some. The data hold fewer than 8,000 clones, with around 58% observed a single time. What was sequenced was effector memory CD8+ T cells sorted from blood. The receptors stem from a human donor in good health. Both conserved end residues are part of each CDR3. Fields, in order: clone size, J gene, CDR3 length, D gene, V gene, CDR3 DNA, CDR3 protein. D genes are given only for firm matches. Rows give clone size only sometimes, using once, few, many, or a class for an expanded clone.

clone_size: NA; j_call: TRBJ2-7; cdr3_length: 13; d_call: NA; v_call: TRBV29-1; cdr3_nt: TGCAGCGTTGGGGGGGGGCGGAAGTTCGAGCAGTACTTC; cdr3_aa: CSVGGGRKFEQYF
clone_size: NA; j_call: TRBJ1-2; cdr3_length: 14; d_call: NA; v_call: TRBV5-4; cdr3_nt: TGTGCCAGCAGCTTGGCAGGGATGGCCTATGGCTACACCTTC; cdr3_aa: CASSLAGMAYGYTF
clone_size: NA; j_call: TRBJ1-2; cdr3_length: 14; d_call: NA; v_call: TRBV5-4; cdr3_nt: TGTGCCAGCAGCTATATCACCGAAAGGGGAGGCTACACCTTC; cdr3_aa: CASSYITERGGYTF
clone_size: NA; j_call: TRBJ2-2; cdr3_length: 15; d_call: NA; v_call: TRBV6-1; cdr3_nt: TGTGCCAGCAGGGCCGGGACGGTGAACACCGGGGAGCTGTTTTTT; cdr3_aa: CASRAGTVNTGELFF
clone_size: NA; j_call: TRBJ2-1; cdr3_length: 13; d_call: NA; v_call: TRBV6-4; cdr3_nt: TGTGCCAGCAGTGTTCAAGCCTACAATGAGCAGTTCTTC; cdr3_aa: CASSVQAYNEQFF
clone_size: NA; j_call: TRBJ1-4; cdr3_length: 20; d_call: NA; v_call: TRBV27; cdr3_nt: TGTGCCAGCAGTCCCCAAGTGATCACTAACGGGGTGATGGCTAATGAAAAACTGTTTTTT; cdr3_aa: CASSPQVITNGVMANEKLFF
clone_size: NA; j_call: TRBJ2-2; cdr3_length: 15; d_call: NA; v_call: TRBV6-1; cdr3_nt: TGTGCCAGCAGTGACTCTGAGACAAACGCCGGGGAGCTGTTTTTT; cdr3_aa: CASSDSETNAGELFF
clone_size: NA; j_call: TRBJ2-1; cdr3_length: 12; d_call: NA; v_call: TRBV9; cdr3_nt: TGTGCCAGCAGCGTAGGTATCGATGAGCAGTTCTTC; cdr3_aa: CASSVGIDEQFF
clone_size: NA; j_call: TRBJ2-7; cdr3_length: 14; d_call: TRBD1; v_call: TRBV2; cdr3_nt: TGTGCCAGCAGTGATCCCAGGGGGCGGTACGAGCAGTACTTC; cdr3_aa: CASSDPRGRYEQYF
clone_size: NA; j_call: TRBJ2-1; cdr3_length: 15; d_call: TRBD1; v_call: TRBV6-4; cdr3_nt: TGTGCCAGCAGTGACACAGGGGTGAGCTACAATGAGCAGTTCTTC; cdr3_aa: CASSDTGVSYNEQFF
clone_size: NA; j_call: TRBJ2-5; cdr3_length: 15; d_call: NA; v_call: TRBV9; cdr3_nt: TGTGCCAGCAGCGTAGAGGACGGCTACCAAGAGACCCAGTACTTC; cdr3_aa: CASSVEDGYQETQYF
clone_size: NA; j_call: TRBJ2-1; cdr3_length: 17; d_call: NA; v_call: TRBV4-1; cdr3_nt: TGCGCCAGCAGCCAAGACTTGACAGGGAGGTCCTACAATGAGCAGTTCTTC; cdr3_aa: CASSQDLTGRSYNEQFF
clone_size: NA; j_call: TRBJ2-1; cdr3_length: 15; d_call: NA; v_call: TRBV2; cdr3_nt: TGTGCCATTTTAGCGGAAAACCGAATCGGGTATGAGCAGTTCTTC; cdr3_aa: CAILAENRIGYEQFF
clone_size: few; j_call: TRBJ1-1; cdr3_length: 14; d_call: TRBD1; v_call: TRBV6-1; cdr3_nt: TGTGCCAGCAGTGAAGGGAGGGACAGGGCTAAAGCTTTCTTT; cdr3_aa: CASSEGRDRAKAFF
clone_size: NA; j_call: TRBJ2-7; cdr3_length: 14; d_call: NA; v_call: TRBV5-1; cdr3_nt: TGCGCCAGCAGCTTGGATACAGGGAAGGGCGAGCAGTACTTC; cdr3_aa: CASSLDTGKGEQYF
clone_size: NA; j_call: TRBJ2-4; cdr3_length: 14; d_call: TRBD1; v_call: TRBV9; cdr3_nt: TGTGCCAGCAGCGTTTCAGGGGGCTTGGACATTCAGTACTTC; cdr3_aa: CASSVSGGLDIQYF
clone_size: medium-sized; j_call: TRBJ2-3; cdr3_length: 18; d_call: NA; v_call: TRBV6-4; cdr3_nt: TGTGCCAGCAGTGACACTCCGGAGGGCGGGGGCGCCTGGGATACGCAGTATTTT; cdr3_aa: CASSDTPEGGGAWDTQYF
clone_size: NA; j_call: TRBJ2-3; cdr3_length: 14; d_call: NA; v_call: TRBV25-1; cdr3_nt: TGTGCCAGCAGTGAATACCAGCTCACAGATACGCAGTATTTT; cdr3_aa: CASSEYQLTDTQYF
clone_size: once; j_call: TRBJ2-5; cdr3_length: 15; d_call: NA; v_call: TRBV6-6; cdr3_nt: TGTGCCAGCAGTTACTCGTTCGGAGGGAAAGAGACCCAGTACTTC; cdr3_aa: CASSYSFGGKETQYF
clone_size: NA; j_call: TRBJ1-4; cdr3_length: 17; d_call: TRBD1; v_call: TRBV5-1; cdr3_nt: TGCGCCAGCAGCTTGGGAGGACAGGGGGCAACTAATGAAAAACTGTTTTTT; cdr3_aa: CASSLGGQGATNEKLFF
clone_size: few; j_call: TRBJ1-1; cdr3_length: 12; d_call: NA; v_call: TRBV29-1; cdr3_nt: TGCAGCGTCGGGGGAGGGGAAGTTGAAGCTTTCTTT; cdr3_aa: CSVGGGEVEAFF
clone_size: few; j_call: TRBJ2-1; cdr3_length: 16; d_call: TRBD2; v_call: TRBV4-1; cdr3_nt: TGCGCCAGCAGCCAAGAGCCAGCGGGGGGATACAATGAGCAGTTCTTC; cdr3_aa: CASSQEPAGGYNEQFF
clone_size: few; j_call: TRBJ2-1; cdr3_length: 12; d_call: NA; v_call: TRBV4-2; cdr3_nt: TGTGCCAGCAGCCAAGCTACGGGGGAGCAGTTCTTC; cdr3_aa: CASSQATGEQFF
clone_size: few; j_call: TRBJ1-1; cdr3_length: 12; d_call: NA; v_call: TRBV5-4; cdr3_nt: TGTGCCAGCAGCTTAATGAGCACTGAAGCTTTCTTT; cdr3_aa: CASSLMSTEAFF
clone_size: NA; j_call: TRBJ1-1; cdr3_length: 13; d_call: NA; v_call: TRBV6-4; cdr3_nt: TGTGCCAGCAGTGACAACCAGAACACTGAAGCTTTCTTT; cdr3_aa: CASSDNQNTEAFF
clone_size: few; j_call: TRBJ2-1; cdr3_length: 17; d_call: TRBD2; v_call: TRBV4-2; cdr3_nt: TGTGCCAGCAGCCAAGATCCTAGCGGGGGTCCATTGAGGGAGCAGTTCTTC; cdr3_aa: CASSQDPSGGPLREQFF
clone_size: NA; j_call: TRBJ2-7; cdr3_length: 13; d_call: NA; v_call: TRBV7-8; cdr3_nt: TGTGCCAGCAGCTTAGCGCCGAACTACGAGCAGTACTTC; cdr3_aa: CASSLAPNYEQYF
clone_size: NA; j_call: TRBJ2-7; cdr3_length: 16; d_call: TRBD2; v_call: TRBV11-2; cdr3_nt: TGTGCCAGCAGCTTAGGGAACTACGCGGGGGGCCACGAGCAGTACTTC; cdr3_aa: CASSLGNYAGGHEQYF
clone_size: NA; j_call: TRBJ1-1; cdr3_length: 13; d_call: NA; v_call: TRBV2; cdr3_nt: TGTGCCAGCATGCTTGGGGATTTGACTGAAGCTTTCTTT; cdr3_aa: CASMLGDLTEAFF
clone_size: NA; j_call: TRBJ2-3; cdr3_length: 14; d_call: TRBD2; v_call: TRBV6-5; cdr3_nt: TGTGCCAGCAGTGGCGGGGGGGCAACAGATACGCAGTATTTT; cdr3_aa: CASSGGGATDTQYF
clone_size: few; j_call: TRBJ2-7; cdr3_length: 16; d_call: NA; v_call: TRBV5-1; cdr3_nt: TGCGCCAGCAGCTTGGTGGCCAGGGTCCTCCCCTACGAGCAGTACTTC; cdr3_aa: CASSLVARVLPYEQYF
clone_size: NA; j_call: TRBJ1-1; cdr3_length: 15; d_call: TRBD1; v_call: TRBV5-1; cdr3_nt: TGCGCCAGCAGCTTGGCCCCCTCCGGGACAGGGGAAGCTTTCTTT; cdr3_aa: CASSLAPSGTGEAFF
clone_size: NA; j_call: TRBJ2-6; cdr3_length: 16; d_call: NA; v_call: TRBV6-4; cdr3_nt: TGTGCCAGCAGTGAGACAGGCGCGGGTGGGGCCAACGTCCTGACTTTC; cdr3_aa: CASSETGAGGANVLTF
clone_size: NA; j_call: TRBJ1-5; cdr3_length: 13; d_call: NA; v_call: TRBV9; cdr3_nt: TGTGCCAGCAGCGAGGGGAACAATCAGCCCCAGCATTTT; cdr3_aa: CASSEGNNQPQHF
clone_size: few; j_call: TRBJ2-1; cdr3_length: 15; d_call: NA; v_call: TRBV27; cdr3_nt: TGTGCCAGCAGTTCAGGGGACGGAACCTACAATGAGCAGTTCTTC; cdr3_aa: CASSSGDGTYNEQFF
clone_size: NA; j_call: TRBJ1-5; cdr3_length: 15; d_call: NA; v_call: TRBV4-1; cdr3_nt: TGCGCCAGCAGCCAAGTGCTCGGAAGCAATCAGCCCCAGCATTTT; cdr3_aa: CASSQVLGSNQPQHF
clone_size: NA; j_call: TRBJ2-5; cdr3_length: 15; d_call: TRBD2; v_call: TRBV15; cdr3_nt: TGTGCCACCAGCAGAGCTAGCGGGGGGCCTGAGACCCAGTACTTC; cdr3_aa: CATSRASGGPETQYF
clone_size: NA; j_call: TRBJ1-2; cdr3_length: 15; d_call: NA; v_call: TRBV2; cdr3_nt: TGTGCCAGCAGGGATTACTCTAGCCAGTACTATGGCTACACCTTC; cdr3_aa: CASRDYSSQYYGYTF
clone_size: NA; j_call: TRBJ2-3; cdr3_length: 16; d_call: TRBD2; v_call: TRBV4-2; cdr3_nt: TGTGCCAGCAGCCAAGAAATGACTAGCCCCACAGATACGCAGTATTTT; cdr3_aa: CASSQEMTSPTDTQYF
clone_size: NA; j_call: TRBJ2-7; cdr3_length: 12; d_call: NA; v_call: TRBV6-5; cdr3_nt: TGTGCCAGCAGTTCGAGATCTTACGAGCAGTACTTC; cdr3_aa: CASSSRSYEQYF